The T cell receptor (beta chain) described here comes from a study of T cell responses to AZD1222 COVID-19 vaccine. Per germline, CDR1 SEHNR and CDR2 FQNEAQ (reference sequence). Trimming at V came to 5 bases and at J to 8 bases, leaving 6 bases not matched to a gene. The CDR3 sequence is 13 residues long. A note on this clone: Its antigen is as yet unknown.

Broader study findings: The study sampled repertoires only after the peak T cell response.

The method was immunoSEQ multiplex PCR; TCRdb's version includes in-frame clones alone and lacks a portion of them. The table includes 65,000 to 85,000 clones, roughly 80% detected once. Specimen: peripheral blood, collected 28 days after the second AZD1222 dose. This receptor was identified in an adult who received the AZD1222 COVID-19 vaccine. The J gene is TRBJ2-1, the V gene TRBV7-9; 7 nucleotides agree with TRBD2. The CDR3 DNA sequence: TGTGCCAGCAGCCCTAGGACTAGTTATGAGCAGTTCTTC. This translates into CASSPRTSYEQFF. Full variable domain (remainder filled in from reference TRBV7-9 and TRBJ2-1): DTGVSQNPRHKITKRGQNVTFRCDPISEHNRLYWYRQTLGQGPEFLTYFQNEAQLEKSRLLSDRFSAERPKGSFSTLEIQRTEQGDSAMYLCASSPRTSYEQFFGPGTRLTVL.